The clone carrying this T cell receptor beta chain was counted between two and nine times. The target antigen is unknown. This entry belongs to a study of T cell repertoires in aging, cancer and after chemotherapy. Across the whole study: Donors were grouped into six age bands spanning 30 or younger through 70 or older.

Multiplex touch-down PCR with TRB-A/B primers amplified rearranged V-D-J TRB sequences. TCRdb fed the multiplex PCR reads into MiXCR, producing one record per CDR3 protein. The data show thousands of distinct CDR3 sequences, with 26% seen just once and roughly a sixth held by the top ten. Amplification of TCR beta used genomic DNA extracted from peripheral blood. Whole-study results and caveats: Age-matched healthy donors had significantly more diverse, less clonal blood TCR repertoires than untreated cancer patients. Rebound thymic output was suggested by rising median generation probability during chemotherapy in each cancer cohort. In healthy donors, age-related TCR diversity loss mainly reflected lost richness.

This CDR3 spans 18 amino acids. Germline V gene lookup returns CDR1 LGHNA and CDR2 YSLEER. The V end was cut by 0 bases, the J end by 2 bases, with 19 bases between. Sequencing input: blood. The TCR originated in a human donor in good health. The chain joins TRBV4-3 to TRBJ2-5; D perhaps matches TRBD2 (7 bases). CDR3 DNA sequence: TGCGCCAGCAGCCAAGAAGGCGCGGGGGCCGCTCTTCAAGAGACCCAGTACTTC. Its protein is CASSQEGAGAALQETQYF.